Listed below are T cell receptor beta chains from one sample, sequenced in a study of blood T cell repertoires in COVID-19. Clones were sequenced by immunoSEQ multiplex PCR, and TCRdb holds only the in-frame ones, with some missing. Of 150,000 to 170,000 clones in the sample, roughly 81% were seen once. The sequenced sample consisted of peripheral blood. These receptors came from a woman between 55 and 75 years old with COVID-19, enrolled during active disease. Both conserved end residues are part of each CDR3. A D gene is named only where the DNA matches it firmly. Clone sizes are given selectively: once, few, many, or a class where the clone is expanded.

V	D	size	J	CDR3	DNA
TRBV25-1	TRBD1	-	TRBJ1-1	CASSESGTAEAFF	TGTGCCAGCAGTGAGAGTGGGACAGCTGAAGCTTTCTTT
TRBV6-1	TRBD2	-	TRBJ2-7	CASSEASGNSEQYF	TGTGCCAGCAGTGAGGCTAGCGGGAACTCCGAGCAGTACTTC
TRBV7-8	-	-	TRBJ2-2	CASSLVRGNTGELFF	TGTGCCAGCAGCTTAGTGCGGGGGAACACCGGGGAGCTGTTTTTT
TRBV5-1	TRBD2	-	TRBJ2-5	CASSSGLAKETQYF	TGCGCCAGCAGCTCAGGACTAGCGAAGGAGACCCAGTACTTC
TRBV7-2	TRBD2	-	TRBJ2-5	CASSGVAGRQETQYF	TGTGCCAGCAGCGGGGTAGCGGGGAGACAAGAGACCCAGTACTTC
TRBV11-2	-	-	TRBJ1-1	CASSLSSGFANTEAFF	TGTGCCAGCAGCTTATCGTCGGGGTTCGCGAACACTGAAGCTTTCTTT
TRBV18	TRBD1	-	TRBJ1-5	CASSPRGQGLSNQPQHF	TGTGCCAGCTCACCTAGGGGACAGGGGTTGAGCAATCAGCCCCAGCATTTT
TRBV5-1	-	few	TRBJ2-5	CASSLAGGGETQYF	TGCGCCAGCAGCTTGGCTGGCGGGGGCGAGACCCAGTACTTC
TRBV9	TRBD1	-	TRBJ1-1	CASSVEQGAGAFF	TGTGCCAGCAGCGTAGAGCAGGGGGCGGGAGCTTTCTTT
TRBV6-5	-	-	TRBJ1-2	CASRRGALDSYTF	TGTGCCAGCAGACGGGGAGCGCTTGATTCCTACACCTTC
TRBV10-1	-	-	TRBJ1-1	CASSESRGGPNTEAFF	TGCGCCAGCAGTGAGTCGCGGGGGGGTCCCAACACTGAAGCTTTCTTT
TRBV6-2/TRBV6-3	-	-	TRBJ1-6	CASSERQNSPLHF	TGTGCCAGCAGCGAGCGACAGAATTCACCCCTCCACTTT
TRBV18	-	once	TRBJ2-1	CASSLRATYNEQFF	TGTGCCAGCTCACTCAGGGCAACCTACAATGAGCAGTTCTTC
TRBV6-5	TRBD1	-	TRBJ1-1	CASRGATGGWTEAFF	TGTGCCAGCAGAGGAGCCACAGGGGGATGGACTGAAGCTTTCTTT
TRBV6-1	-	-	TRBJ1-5	CASSGGDKSTNQPQHF	TGTGCCAGCAGTGGAGGGGACAAGTCTACTAATCAGCCCCAGCATTTT
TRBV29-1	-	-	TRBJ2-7	CSVRNGAYEQYF	TGCAGCGTTAGGAACGGAGCATACGAGCAGTACTTC
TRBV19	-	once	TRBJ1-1	CASKAGTLNTEAFF	TGTGCCAGTAAGGCAGGGACACTCAACACTGAAGCTTTCTTT
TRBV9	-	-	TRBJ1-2	CASRSAGVDYGYTF	TGTGCCAGCAGGTCGGCAGGGGTCGACTATGGCTACACCTTC
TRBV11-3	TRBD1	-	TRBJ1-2	CASSPGQGSDYGYTF	TGTGCCAGCAGCCCGGGACAGGGGTCGGACTATGGCTACACCTTC
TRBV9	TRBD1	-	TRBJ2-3	CASSARQGGTDTQYF	TGTGCCAGCAGCGCAAGACAGGGCGGCACAGATACGCAGTATTTT
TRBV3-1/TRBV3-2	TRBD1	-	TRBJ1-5	CASSSGQVSNQPQHF	TGTGCCAGCAGCTCAGGACAGGTTAGCAATCAGCCCCAGCATTTT
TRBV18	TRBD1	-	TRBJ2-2	CASSPGQGRNTGELFF	TGTGCCAGCTCTCCCGGACAGGGGAGGAACACCGGGGAGCTGTTTTTT
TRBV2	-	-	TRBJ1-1	CASSSWDTDEAFF	TGTGCCAGCAGCTCCTGGGACACCGATGAAGCTTTCTTT
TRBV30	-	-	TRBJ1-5	CACQLSRGNQPQHF	TGTGCCTGCCAGCTCTCCAGGGGCAATCAGCCCCAGCATTTT
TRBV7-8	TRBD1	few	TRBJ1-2	CASSLRRTGTNGYTF	TGTGCCAGCAGCTTACGAAGGACAGGGACAAATGGCTACACCTTC
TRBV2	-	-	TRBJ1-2	CASADRPYGYTF	TGTGCCAGTGCCGACAGACCCTATGGCTACACCTTC
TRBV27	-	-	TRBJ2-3	CASSLSNPGSYGTDTQYF	TGTGCCAGCAGTTTATCGAATCCGGGTTCTTACGGGACAGATACGCAGTATTTT
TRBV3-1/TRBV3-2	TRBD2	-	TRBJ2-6	CASSFRLAAFSGANVLTF	TGTGCCAGCAGCTTCCGACTAGCTGCGTTCTCTGGGGCCAACGTCCTGACTTTC
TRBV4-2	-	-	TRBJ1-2	CASSQTGQPNYGYTF	TGTGCCAGCAGCCAAACCGGACAGCCGAACTATGGCTACACCTTC
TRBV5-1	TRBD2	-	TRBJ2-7	CASGGGYEQYF	TGCGCCAGCGGGGGAGGGTACGAGCAGTACTTC
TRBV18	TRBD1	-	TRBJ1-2	CASSPGQENYGYTF	TGTGCCAGCTCACCGGGACAGGAAAACTATGGCTACACCTTC
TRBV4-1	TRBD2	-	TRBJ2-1	CASSQERGGPPNEQFF	TGCGCCAGCAGCCAAGAACGCGGGGGTCCCCCCAATGAGCAGTTCTTC
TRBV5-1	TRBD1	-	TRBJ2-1	CASRAGTGSANEQFF	TGCGCCAGCAGAGCCGGGACAGGGTCTGCGAATGAGCAGTTCTTC
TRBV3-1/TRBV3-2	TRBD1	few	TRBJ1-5	CASSQGQGGQPQHF	TGTGCCAGCAGCCAAGGACAGGGAGGTCAGCCCCAGCATTTT
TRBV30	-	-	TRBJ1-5	CAWSLGDQQPQHF	TGTGCCTGGAGTCTGGGAGATCAACAGCCCCAGCATTTT
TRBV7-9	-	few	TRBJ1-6	CASSSGQGFYNSPLHF	TGTGCCAGCAGCTCCGGGCAGGGTTTCTATAATTCACCCCTCCACTTT
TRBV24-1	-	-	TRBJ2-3	CATSDATSTDTQYF	TGTGCCACCAGTGATGCGACTAGCACAGATACGCAGTATTTT
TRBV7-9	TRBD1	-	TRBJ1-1	CASSLQGQGSPRMNTEAFF	TGTGCCAGCAGCTTACAGGGACAGGGGAGTCCGCGCATGAACACTGAAGCTTTCTTT
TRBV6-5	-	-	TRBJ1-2	CASSYSAGYGYTF	TGTGCCAGCAGTTACTCGGCGGGATATGGCTACACCTTC
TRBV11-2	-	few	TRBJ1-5	CASSLFGGLGQPQHF	TGTGCCAGCAGCCTATTCGGGGGGCTAGGGCAGCCCCAGCATTTT